The table lists the clone carrying this TCR beta chain with many counts. The antigen is undetermined. The sample is drawn from a study of identical twins. The V and J ends lost 6 bases and 5 bases, in that order; junction bases with no gene match: 10. CDR3 length: 14 residues. The germline gives CDR1 SQVTM, CDR2 ANQGSEA. General observations from the study: Compared with unrelated sharing, twin-shared out-of-frame alpha sequences had more low-probability sequences. With abundant cord blood beta clonotypes, insertions were fewer; memory repertoires showed no such pattern. Less excess twin sharing appeared in beta out-of-frame sequences.

MiXCR, run by TCRdb on the 5' RACE reads, gives a single entry per CDR3 protein. Among fewer than 250,000 distinct CDR3 sequences listed, approximately 7% were seen once. These same data were also listed under a study on yellow fever vaccine responses in identical twins. Per that study: Convergence reportedly seemed to mark part of the twins' vaccine T cell response, with personalization marking the rest.

The chain links TRBV29-1 to TRBJ2-3, with 8 bases identical to TRBD1. Specimen: memory (CD45RO+) T cells sorted from blood. The origin of this receptor is a young woman in good health. The chain's CDR3 is CSVKDSTGGDTQYF. The CDR3 DNA reads TGCAGCGTGAAAGACTCAACAGGGGGAGATACGCAGTATTTT.